This T cell receptor beta chain was identified in a study of T cells after yellow fever vaccination. This clonotype was picked up many times. Its antigen is not identified. Study findings and constraints: The study found a weaker secondary response that peaked faster, day 5 versus 15.

Germline lookup yields CDR1 MNHNS and CDR2 SASEGT. CDR3 length equals 15 residues. V was clipped by 5 bases and J by 8 bases, with 21 bases between them. MiXCR was run by TCRdb on the 5' RACE reads, yielding one entry per CDR3 protein. This sample carries approximately 550,000 distinct CDR3 sequences, roughly 13% of them seen once, and the ten largest clones take more than 12%. The source of this sequence is a man in his thirties or forties who received the YFV17D yellow fever vaccine. The chain uses TRBV6-1 and TRBJ1-1; D is possibly TRBD1 (6 bases). Sequenced here: PBMCs, sampled on the day of the yellow fever booster vaccination. Written as DNA, the CDR3 is TGTGCCAGCAGTCCCAGAGGGGGGGATCTCCCCGAAGCTTTCTTT. Translation: CASSPRGGDLPEAFF.